The T cell receptor beta chain under discussion was sequenced for a study of cytomegalovirus exposure and HLA in healthy donors. The PCR was carried out with 60 Vbeta primers and 13 Jbeta primers. The protocol was immunoSEQ multiplex PCR, while the TCRdb copy is restricted to in-frame clones and leaves out a portion. This table holds 180,000 or so clones, about four fifths found once. A word on this clone: Its target is unknown.

General study findings and limits: Certain sequence variants were highly shared and formed a cluster, and this cluster was likely a sequencing artifact. Analysis was carried out at a later point, and it linked a missense DCLRE1C variant to TCR beta V- and J-gene trimming.

Trimming removed 5 bases from V and 3 bases from J, with 8 bases in between. CDR1 SEHNR and CDR2 FQNEAQ come from the germline V gene (reference sequence). The CDR3 has 12 residues. The TCR was taken from a female donor in good health and CMV-seronegative. The sample was PBMCs. The J gene is TRBJ2-7, the V gene TRBV7-9; D gene ambiguous. The DNA of the CDR3 is TGTGCCAGCAGCGGGCAGAGCTACGAGCAGTACTTC. Translation gives CASSGQSYEQYF.